The 18 T cell receptor beta chains given below trace back to one sample, sequenced in a study of blood T cell repertoires in COVID-19. Assay: immunoSEQ multiplex PCR; the TCRdb copy retains only in-frame clones and omits some. The data show hundreds of thousands of clones, under 95% seen once. The specimen sequenced was peripheral blood. Source of these receptors: a woman younger than 30 who had recovered from COVID-19.

V usage is TRBV30 and J usage is TRBJ2-7, with 8 nucleotides matching TRBD1. CDR3 length: 16 amino acids. V lost 3 bases to trimming and J lost 0 bases; unmatched junction nucleotides: 10. Looked up from germline, CDR1 is GTSNPN and CDR2 is SVGIG (reference sequence). The CDR3 DNA reads as TGTGCCTGGAGCCGCCGGGGACAGGCAAGCTCCTACGAGCAGTACGTC. Protein: CAWSRRGQASSYEQYV.

J is TRBJ2-2 and V is TRBV24-1; 8 bases match TRBD2. The V segment lost 5 bases and the J segment 6 bases; nucleotides outside the gene matches: 10. In germline, CDR1 is KGHDR, CDR2 SFDVKD. The CDR3 covers 16 residues. The CDR3 DNA follows: TGTGCCACCAGTGCCACGGGGGGGAGAGATGCCGGGGAGCTGTTTTTT. It codes for CATSATGGRDAGELFF.

This chain links TRBV6-1 with TRBJ1-3; D not resolved. There are 12 residues in the CDR3. Germline V gene data show CDR1 as MNHNS and CDR2 as SASEGT. The germline V and J ends were trimmed by 8 bases and 4 bases, with 9 bases remaining between them. DNA of the CDR3: TGTGCCAGCTCACCGGGAGGAAACACCATATATTTT. It specifies CASSPGGNTIYF.

This chain uses TRBV29-1 with TRBJ2-2, with D possibly matching TRBD2 (5 bases). This CDR3 contains 15 residues. V shed 5 bases and J shed 4 bases, with 17 bases lying between them. Germline V gene sequence: CDR1 SQVTM, CDR2 ANQGSEA. The CDR3 here is CSVPGRGCGTGELFF. Here the CDR3 DNA reads TGCAGCGTTCCTGGACGGGGTTGTGGCACCGGGGAGCTGTTTTTT.

The chain is built from TRBV19 and TRBJ1-2; 9 nucleotides match TRBD1. Trimming removed 7 bases from V and 5 bases from J; junction bases left unmatched: 5. Germline-derived CDR1 and CDR2 are LNHDA and SQIVND (reference sequence). This CDR3 spans 13 amino acids. CDR3 DNA: TGTGCCAGTATCCCGGGACAGGGTTATGGCTACACCTTC. Translating it yields CASIPGQGYGYTF.

The rearrangement uses TRBV24-1 and TRBJ2-1, with a tentative D call TRBD1 (5 bases). The CDR3 has 12 amino acids. Per the germline V gene, CDR1 is KGHDR and CDR2 is SFDVKD. With 9 bases removed from V and 4 bases from J, the gap between germline ends came to 9 bases. The CDR3: CATDRGYNEQFF. The CDR3 coding sequence is TGTGCCACCGATAGGGGTTACAATGAGCAGTTCTTC.

The chain is built from TRBV28 and TRBJ1-5; the match to TRBD1 covers 9 bases. The CDR3 spans 17 residues. Unmatched junction bases numbered 10, after V lost 6 bases and J lost 1 base. Germline CDR1 is MDHEN and CDR2 is SYDVKM. The CDR3 protein is CASSLRTGALSNQPQHF. DNA for the CDR3: TGTGCCAGCAGCTTAAGGACAGGGGCTCTGAGCAATCAGCCCCAGCATTTT.

The chain links TRBV15 to TRBJ2-1, with TRBD2 matching 10 bases. This CDR3 is 16 amino acids long. After removal of 3 bases from V and 4 bases from J, the junction contained 6 bases not matched to a gene. Germline loops: CDR1 LNHNV, CDR2 YYDKDF (reference sequence). CDR3 in amino acids: CATSSGGSGGYNEQFF. The CDR3 bases are TGTGCCACCAGCAGCGGCGGTAGCGGGGGGTACAATGAGCAGTTCTTC.

This clone was picked up one time. This chain connects TRBV4-3 to TRBJ1-6; the match to TRBD1 covers 7 bases. Germline V CDR1 and CDR2: LGHNA, YSLEER. J lost 5 bases, V lost 5 bases, and 6 bases had no gene match. The length of the CDR3 is 15 residues. The DNA of the CDR3 is TGCGCCAGCAGCGTGGGACAGAGGGATAATTCACCCCTCCACTTT. This translates into CASSVGQRDNSPLHF.

Turning to this clone: Other DNA sequences in the sample encode the same CDR3. The chain combines TRBV12-3 or TRBV12-4 with TRBJ1-1; no firm D call. The CDR3 is 11 residues long. Trimming cost V 1 base and J 8 bases, with 5 bases left between them. The CDR3 DNA follows: TGTGCCAGCAGTTTAGGGCGGGAAGCTTTCTTT. Its protein is CASSLGREAFF.

The chain combines TRBV6-2 or TRBV6-3 with TRBJ2-2; 14 bases align to TRBD2. Germline V CDR1 and CDR2: MNHEY, SVGEGT. The CDR3 is 16 residues long. After removal of 4 bases from V and 6 bases from J, the junction contained 4 bases not matched to a gene. This CDR3 is CASSSPGLAGAGELFF. The CDR3 DNA is TGTGCCAGCAGTTCCCCGGGACTAGCGGGAGCCGGGGAGCTGTTTTTT.

The chain carries TRBV9 and TRBJ2-4; the match to TRBD1 covers 10 bases. The CDR3 length is 13 residues. The ends lost 3 bases at V and 9 bases at J; junction bases unmatched: 3. Germline-derived CDR1 and CDR2 are SGDLS and YYNGEE. The CDR3 sequence: CASSAGQGSIQYF. As DNA, the CDR3 is TGTGCCAGCAGCGCGGGACAGGGGAGCATTCAGTACTTC.

Concerning this clone itself: The sample has other DNA sequences that encode this CDR3 too. The rearrangement joins TRBV7-2 to TRBJ2-1; 10 positions agree with TRBD2. The trim removed 1 base at V and 7 bases at J, leaving 4 bases unmatched. Germline CDR1 reads SGHTA; CDR2 reads FQGNSA. The CDR3 is 15 residues long. For the CDR3, the DNA is TGTGCCAGCAGCTTAGGACTAGCGGGTGGAAATGAGCAGTTCTTC. This gives the protein CASSLGLAGGNEQFF.

For the CDR3, the DNA is TGCGCCAGCAGGAACAGGGCTGCGAACACTGAAGCTTTCTTT. Its protein is CASRNRAANTEAFF. This chain links TRBV4-1 with TRBJ1-1, with D possibly TRBD1 on 6 matching bases. V was shortened by 6 bases and J by 1 base, with 12 bases between the two germline ends. The CDR3 contains 14 residues. Germline assignment: CDR1 MGHRA and CDR2 YSYEKL.

The rearrangement uses TRBV27 and TRBJ2-3; D perhaps matches TRBD2 (5 bases). Per germline, CDR1 MNHEY and CDR2 SMNVEV (reference sequence). V was cut by 5 bases and J by 0 bases, with 24 bases left in between. The CDR3 is made up of 19 amino acids. This CDR3 reads CASSPPPGLVNPSTDTQYF. CDR3 DNA sequence: TGTGCCAGCAGTCCTCCCCCGGGGTTAGTGAACCCTAGCACAGATACGCAGTATTTT.

The chain has TRBV12-3 or TRBV12-4 and TRBJ2-3; D not resolved. Deletions cut 5 bases from V and 2 bases from J, with 8 bases between. The CDR3 totals 13 residues. The CDR3 region has the DNA TGTGCCAGCAGTCCCCCTTACACAGATACGCAGTATTTT. Translating gives CASSPPYTDTQYF.

Of note for this clone: The same CDR3 can be traced to other DNA sequences in this sample. This sequence joins TRBV6-2 or TRBV6-3 and TRBJ1-1, with D unclear. Trimming removed 3 bases from V and 5 bases from J, with 10 bases in between. The V gene's germline CDR1 is MNHEY and CDR2 SVGEGT. The CDR3 covers 13 residues. CDR3 coding DNA: TGTGCCAGCAGTTATGGAGGGCGGACTGAAGCTTTCTTT. This codes for CASSYGGRTEAFF.

This rearrangement joins TRBV5-4 to TRBJ2-3, with TRBD1 identical over 11 bases. The CDR3 totals 20 residues. Germline V lookup: CDR1 SGHNT, CDR2 YYREEE (reference sequence). The trim removed 4 bases at V and 4 bases at J, leaving 20 bases unmatched. The CDR3 sequence: CASSRWSGQRTGGAADTQYF. In DNA form, the CDR3 reads TGTGCCAGCAGCCGTTGGAGTGGGCAGCGGACAGGGGGCGCGGCAGATACGCAGTATTTT.